This TCR beta chain stems from a study of blood T cell repertoires in COVID-19. Generated by immunoSEQ multiplex PCR, the TCRdb table keeps only in-frame clones and is missing some. The sample holds around 270,000 clones, approximately 86% seen once. The germline V gene has CDR1 SGHTA and CDR2 FQGNSA. The V end lost 8 bases, the J end lost 0 bases, and 11 bases lay between the germline ends. CDR3 size: 14 residues. The receptor's source is a man aged 35-49 years who had recovered from COVID-19. The chain is built from TRBV7-2 and TRBJ2-4, with D tentatively TRBD2 (5 bases). The sequenced material came from peripheral blood. The CDR3: CASSIASAKNIQYF. The CDR3 region has the DNA TGTGCCAGCTCCATAGCGTCAGCCAAAAACATTCAGTACTTC.